Listed below are T cell receptor beta chains from one sample, sequenced in a study of breast tumors, draining lymph nodes, adjacent tissues. TCRdb fed the multiplex PCR reads into MiXCR, producing one record per CDR3 protein. The data hold under 110,000 distinct CDR3 sequences, with more than 25% observed a single time. The sequenced sample was axillary lymph node tissue. The receptor set was obtained from a female donor with breast cancer. Some clones in this sample may be carry-over from other donors' samples. Each CDR3 is given with its conserved first and last residue. Fields, in order: clone size, V gene, J gene, CDR3 protein. Only part of the rows carry a size: once, few, many, or a class if the clone is expanded.

many	TRBV3-1	TRBJ1-4	CASSLGGVETQKEKLFF
few	TRBV6-2/TRBV6-3	TRBJ2-3	CASSPRTSTADTQYF
many	TRBV7-8	TRBJ2-5	CASSQLTRGVRQETQYF
NA	TRBV12-3/TRBV12-4	TRBJ2-7	CASSSGPMSSYERYF
few	TRBV5-6	TRBJ1-1	CASSLWGRGHTEAFF
many	TRBV6-5	TRBJ2-2	CATQGNTGELFF
many	TRBV6-5	TRBJ1-5	CASRPAGHINQPQHF
many	TRBV19	TRBJ1-5	CASSIRGTFSNQPQHF
many	TRBV20-1	TRBJ1-2	CSAITGTGVGGYTF
many	TRBV11-2	TRBJ2-5	CASSQSSVLTQYF
NA	TRBV20-1	TRBJ2-5	CSAKGCDRGPVVETQYF
many	TRBV28	TRBJ2-7	CASSYHSRGTGEQYF
NA	TRBV2	TRBJ2-1	CASSALRDSSPDEQFF
many	TRBV28	TRBJ2-7	CASSVRGLSYEQYF
NA	TRBV20-1	TRBJ2-1	CSARPGAGVEQFF
few	TRBV27	TRBJ2-1	CASSLWGGLAGENEQFF
NA	TRBV15	TRBJ2-7	CATSSPGQTGNSYEQYF
many	TRBV10-3	TRBJ1-4	CAISGGQNNEKLFF
NA	TRBV2	TRBJ2-1	CASSTETGSYNEQFF
NA	TRBV5-4	TRBJ2-7	CASSWEGQGTYEQYF
many	TRBV7-2	TRBJ2-6	CASSRPRDTSGANVLTF
NA	TRBV12-3/TRBV12-4	TRBJ1-2	CASSRTVYGYTF
many	TRBV28	TRBJ2-7	CASSFPSGRAGEIHEQYF
many	TRBV7-9	TRBJ2-2	CASSVGTTGELFF
many	TRBV7-6	TRBJ1-2	CASSLESWTYGYTF
NA	TRBV20-1	TRBJ1-6	CSATDTGQGSNSPLHF
NA	TRBV20-1	TRBJ2-7	CSALLAGGQYF
many	TRBV9	TRBJ2-5	CASSVIGQGGTQSF
NA	TRBV5-1	TRBJ2-7	CASSTDWYYEQYF
many	TRBV5-1	TRBJ2-6	CASSDQGIGANVLTF
many	TRBV20-1	TRBJ1-2	CSARELLTGSTF
few	TRBV28	TRBJ2-2	CASSSYGQGNTGELFF
many	TRBV18	TRBJ2-7	CASSPPLGLIHEQYF
NA	TRBV7-2	TRBJ1-6	CVSSQQGVYSPLHF
many	TRBV4-1	TRBJ2-3	CASSQDQSHTDTQYF